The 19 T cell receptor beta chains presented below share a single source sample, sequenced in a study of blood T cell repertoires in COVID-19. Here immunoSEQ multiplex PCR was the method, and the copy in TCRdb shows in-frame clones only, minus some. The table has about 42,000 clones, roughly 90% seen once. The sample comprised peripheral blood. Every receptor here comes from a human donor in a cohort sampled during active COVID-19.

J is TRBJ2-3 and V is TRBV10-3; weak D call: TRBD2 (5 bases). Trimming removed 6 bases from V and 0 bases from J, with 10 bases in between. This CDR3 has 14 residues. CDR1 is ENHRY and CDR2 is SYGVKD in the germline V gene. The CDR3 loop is CAISGLTSTDTQYF. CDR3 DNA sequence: TGTGCCATCAGCGGACTGACGAGCACAGATACGCAGTATTTT.

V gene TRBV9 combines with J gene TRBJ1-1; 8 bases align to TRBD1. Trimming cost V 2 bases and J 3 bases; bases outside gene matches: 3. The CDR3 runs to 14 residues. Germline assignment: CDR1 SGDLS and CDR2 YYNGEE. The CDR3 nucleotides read TGTGCCAGCAGCGTCACAGGGGGGGACACTGAAGCTTTCTTT. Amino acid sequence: CASSVTGGDTEAFF.

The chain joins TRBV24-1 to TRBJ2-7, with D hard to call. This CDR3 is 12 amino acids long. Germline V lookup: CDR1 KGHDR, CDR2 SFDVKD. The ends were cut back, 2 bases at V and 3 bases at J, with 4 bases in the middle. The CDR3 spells CATSDSNYEQYF. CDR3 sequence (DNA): TGTGCCACCAGTGATTCCAACTACGAGCAGTACTTC.

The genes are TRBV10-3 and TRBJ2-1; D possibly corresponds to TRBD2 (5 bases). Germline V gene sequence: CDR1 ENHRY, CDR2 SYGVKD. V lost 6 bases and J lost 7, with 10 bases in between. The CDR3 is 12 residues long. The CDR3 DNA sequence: TGTGCCATCAGGGGAGATGGGAATGAGCAGTTCTTC. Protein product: CAIRGDGNEQFF.

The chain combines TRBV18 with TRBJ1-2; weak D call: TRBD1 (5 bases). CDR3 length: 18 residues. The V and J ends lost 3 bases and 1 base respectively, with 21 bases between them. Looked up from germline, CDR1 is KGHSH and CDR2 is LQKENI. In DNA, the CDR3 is TGTGCCAGCTCACCCACATTGGACACTGGTTTTTTTAACTATGGCTACACCTTC. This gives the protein CASSPTLDTGFFNYGYTF.

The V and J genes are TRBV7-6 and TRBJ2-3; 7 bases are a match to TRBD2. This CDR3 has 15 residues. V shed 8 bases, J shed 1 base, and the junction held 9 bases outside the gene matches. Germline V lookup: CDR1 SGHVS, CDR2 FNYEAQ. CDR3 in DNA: TGTGCCAGCGGCCTATTGAGCGGGGGCACAGATACGCAGTATTTT. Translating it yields CASGLLSGGTDTQYF.

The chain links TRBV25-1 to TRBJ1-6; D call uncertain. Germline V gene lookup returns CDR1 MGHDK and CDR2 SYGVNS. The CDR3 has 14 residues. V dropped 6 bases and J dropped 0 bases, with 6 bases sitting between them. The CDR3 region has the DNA TGTGCCAGCAGGGGGAGCTCCTATAATTCACCCCTCCACTTT. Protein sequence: CASRGSSYNSPLHF.

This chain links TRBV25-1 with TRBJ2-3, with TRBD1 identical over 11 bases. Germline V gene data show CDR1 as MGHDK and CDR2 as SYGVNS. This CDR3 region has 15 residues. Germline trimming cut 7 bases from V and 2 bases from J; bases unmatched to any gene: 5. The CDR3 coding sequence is TGTGCCAGCACCTGGACAGGGGGCCTCACAGATACGCAGTATTTT. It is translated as CASTWTGGLTDTQYF.

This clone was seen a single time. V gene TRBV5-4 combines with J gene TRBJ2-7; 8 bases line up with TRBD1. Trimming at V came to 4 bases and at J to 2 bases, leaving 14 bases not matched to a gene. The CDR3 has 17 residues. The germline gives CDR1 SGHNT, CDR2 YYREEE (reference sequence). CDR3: CASSKGTGPALTYEQYF. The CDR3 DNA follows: TGTGCCAGCAGCAAGGGGACAGGCCCAGCCCTTACCTACGAGCAGTACTTC. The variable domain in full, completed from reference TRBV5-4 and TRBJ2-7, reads ETGVTQSPTHLIKTRGQQVTLRCSSQSGHNTVSWYQQALGQGPQFIFQYYREEENGRGNFPPRFSGLQFPNYSSELNVNALELDDSALYLCASSKGTGPALTYEQYFGPGTRLTVT.

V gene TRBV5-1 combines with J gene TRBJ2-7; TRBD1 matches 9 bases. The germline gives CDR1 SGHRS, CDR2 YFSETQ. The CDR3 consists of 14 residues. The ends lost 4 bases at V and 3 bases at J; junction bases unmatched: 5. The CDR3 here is CASSPRDRDYEQYF. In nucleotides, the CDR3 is TGCGCCAGCAGCCCCCGGGACAGGGACTACGAGCAGTACTTC.

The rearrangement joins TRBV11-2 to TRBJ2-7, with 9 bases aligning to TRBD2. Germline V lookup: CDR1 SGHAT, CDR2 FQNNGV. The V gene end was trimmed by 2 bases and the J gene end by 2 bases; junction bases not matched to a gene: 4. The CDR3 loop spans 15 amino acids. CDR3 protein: CASSLSSGTTYEQYF. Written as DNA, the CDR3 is TGTGCCAGCAGCTTATCTAGCGGGACGACCTACGAGCAGTACTTC.

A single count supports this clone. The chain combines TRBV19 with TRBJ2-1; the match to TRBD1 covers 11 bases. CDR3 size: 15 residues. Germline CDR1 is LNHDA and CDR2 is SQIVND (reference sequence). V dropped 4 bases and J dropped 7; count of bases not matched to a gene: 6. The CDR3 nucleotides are TGTGCCAGTAGTACCACCGGGACAGGGGGGAATGAGCAGTTCTTC. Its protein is CASSTTGTGGNEQFF.

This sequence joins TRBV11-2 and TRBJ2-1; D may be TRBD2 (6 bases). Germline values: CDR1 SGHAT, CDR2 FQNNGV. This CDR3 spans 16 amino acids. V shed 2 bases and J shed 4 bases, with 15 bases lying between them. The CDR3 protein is CASSLMSLAKYNEQFF. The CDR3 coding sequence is TGTGCCAGCAGCTTAATGTCGCTAGCGAAATACAATGAGCAGTTCTTC.

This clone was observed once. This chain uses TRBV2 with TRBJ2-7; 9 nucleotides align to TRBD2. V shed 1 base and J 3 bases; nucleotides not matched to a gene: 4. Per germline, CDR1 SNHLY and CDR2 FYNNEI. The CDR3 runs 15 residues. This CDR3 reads CASSEGLAGFYEQYF. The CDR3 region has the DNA TGTGCCAGCAGTGAAGGTCTAGCGGGATTCTACGAGCAGTACTTC.

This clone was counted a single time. The CDR3 DNA reads TGTGCCAGCAGCAAACCCGGCACTAGCGGGAGGCTGTACGAGCAGTACTTC. This codes for CASSKPGTSGRLYEQYF. The chain joins TRBV21-1 to TRBJ2-7; the D call TRBD2 from the table was never checked on the DNA. TRBV21-1 is flagged as a pseudogene. The CDR3 length is 17 residues.

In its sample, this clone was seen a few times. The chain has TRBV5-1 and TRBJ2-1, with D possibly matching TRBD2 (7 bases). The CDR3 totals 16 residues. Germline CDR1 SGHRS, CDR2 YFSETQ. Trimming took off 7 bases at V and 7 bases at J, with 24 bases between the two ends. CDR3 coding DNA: TGCGCCAGCTCCCCAGAGGGGGGGCGGATAGCGAATGAGCAGTTCTTC. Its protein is CASSPEGGRIANEQFF.

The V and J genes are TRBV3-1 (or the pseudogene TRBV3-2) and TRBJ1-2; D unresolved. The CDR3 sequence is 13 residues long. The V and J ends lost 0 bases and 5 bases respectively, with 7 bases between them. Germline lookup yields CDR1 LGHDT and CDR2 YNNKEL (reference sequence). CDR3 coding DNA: TGTGCCAGCAGCCAAGATACGGTTTATGGCTACACCTTC. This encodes CASSQDTVYGYTF.

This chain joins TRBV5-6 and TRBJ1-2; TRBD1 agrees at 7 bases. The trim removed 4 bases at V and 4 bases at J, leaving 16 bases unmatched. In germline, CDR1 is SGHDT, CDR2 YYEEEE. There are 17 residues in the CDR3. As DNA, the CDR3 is TGTGCCAGCAGCGAACCCTTGAAGGGGGCCAGTAGCTATGGCTACACCTTC. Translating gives CASSEPLKGASSYGYTF.

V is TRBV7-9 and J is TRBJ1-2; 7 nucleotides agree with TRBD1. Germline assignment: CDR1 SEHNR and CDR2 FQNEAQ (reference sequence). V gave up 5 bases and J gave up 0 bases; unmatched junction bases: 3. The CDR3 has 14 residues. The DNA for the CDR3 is TGTGCCAGCAGCACAGGGGAGGCTAACTATGGCTACACCTTC. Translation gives CASSTGEANYGYTF.